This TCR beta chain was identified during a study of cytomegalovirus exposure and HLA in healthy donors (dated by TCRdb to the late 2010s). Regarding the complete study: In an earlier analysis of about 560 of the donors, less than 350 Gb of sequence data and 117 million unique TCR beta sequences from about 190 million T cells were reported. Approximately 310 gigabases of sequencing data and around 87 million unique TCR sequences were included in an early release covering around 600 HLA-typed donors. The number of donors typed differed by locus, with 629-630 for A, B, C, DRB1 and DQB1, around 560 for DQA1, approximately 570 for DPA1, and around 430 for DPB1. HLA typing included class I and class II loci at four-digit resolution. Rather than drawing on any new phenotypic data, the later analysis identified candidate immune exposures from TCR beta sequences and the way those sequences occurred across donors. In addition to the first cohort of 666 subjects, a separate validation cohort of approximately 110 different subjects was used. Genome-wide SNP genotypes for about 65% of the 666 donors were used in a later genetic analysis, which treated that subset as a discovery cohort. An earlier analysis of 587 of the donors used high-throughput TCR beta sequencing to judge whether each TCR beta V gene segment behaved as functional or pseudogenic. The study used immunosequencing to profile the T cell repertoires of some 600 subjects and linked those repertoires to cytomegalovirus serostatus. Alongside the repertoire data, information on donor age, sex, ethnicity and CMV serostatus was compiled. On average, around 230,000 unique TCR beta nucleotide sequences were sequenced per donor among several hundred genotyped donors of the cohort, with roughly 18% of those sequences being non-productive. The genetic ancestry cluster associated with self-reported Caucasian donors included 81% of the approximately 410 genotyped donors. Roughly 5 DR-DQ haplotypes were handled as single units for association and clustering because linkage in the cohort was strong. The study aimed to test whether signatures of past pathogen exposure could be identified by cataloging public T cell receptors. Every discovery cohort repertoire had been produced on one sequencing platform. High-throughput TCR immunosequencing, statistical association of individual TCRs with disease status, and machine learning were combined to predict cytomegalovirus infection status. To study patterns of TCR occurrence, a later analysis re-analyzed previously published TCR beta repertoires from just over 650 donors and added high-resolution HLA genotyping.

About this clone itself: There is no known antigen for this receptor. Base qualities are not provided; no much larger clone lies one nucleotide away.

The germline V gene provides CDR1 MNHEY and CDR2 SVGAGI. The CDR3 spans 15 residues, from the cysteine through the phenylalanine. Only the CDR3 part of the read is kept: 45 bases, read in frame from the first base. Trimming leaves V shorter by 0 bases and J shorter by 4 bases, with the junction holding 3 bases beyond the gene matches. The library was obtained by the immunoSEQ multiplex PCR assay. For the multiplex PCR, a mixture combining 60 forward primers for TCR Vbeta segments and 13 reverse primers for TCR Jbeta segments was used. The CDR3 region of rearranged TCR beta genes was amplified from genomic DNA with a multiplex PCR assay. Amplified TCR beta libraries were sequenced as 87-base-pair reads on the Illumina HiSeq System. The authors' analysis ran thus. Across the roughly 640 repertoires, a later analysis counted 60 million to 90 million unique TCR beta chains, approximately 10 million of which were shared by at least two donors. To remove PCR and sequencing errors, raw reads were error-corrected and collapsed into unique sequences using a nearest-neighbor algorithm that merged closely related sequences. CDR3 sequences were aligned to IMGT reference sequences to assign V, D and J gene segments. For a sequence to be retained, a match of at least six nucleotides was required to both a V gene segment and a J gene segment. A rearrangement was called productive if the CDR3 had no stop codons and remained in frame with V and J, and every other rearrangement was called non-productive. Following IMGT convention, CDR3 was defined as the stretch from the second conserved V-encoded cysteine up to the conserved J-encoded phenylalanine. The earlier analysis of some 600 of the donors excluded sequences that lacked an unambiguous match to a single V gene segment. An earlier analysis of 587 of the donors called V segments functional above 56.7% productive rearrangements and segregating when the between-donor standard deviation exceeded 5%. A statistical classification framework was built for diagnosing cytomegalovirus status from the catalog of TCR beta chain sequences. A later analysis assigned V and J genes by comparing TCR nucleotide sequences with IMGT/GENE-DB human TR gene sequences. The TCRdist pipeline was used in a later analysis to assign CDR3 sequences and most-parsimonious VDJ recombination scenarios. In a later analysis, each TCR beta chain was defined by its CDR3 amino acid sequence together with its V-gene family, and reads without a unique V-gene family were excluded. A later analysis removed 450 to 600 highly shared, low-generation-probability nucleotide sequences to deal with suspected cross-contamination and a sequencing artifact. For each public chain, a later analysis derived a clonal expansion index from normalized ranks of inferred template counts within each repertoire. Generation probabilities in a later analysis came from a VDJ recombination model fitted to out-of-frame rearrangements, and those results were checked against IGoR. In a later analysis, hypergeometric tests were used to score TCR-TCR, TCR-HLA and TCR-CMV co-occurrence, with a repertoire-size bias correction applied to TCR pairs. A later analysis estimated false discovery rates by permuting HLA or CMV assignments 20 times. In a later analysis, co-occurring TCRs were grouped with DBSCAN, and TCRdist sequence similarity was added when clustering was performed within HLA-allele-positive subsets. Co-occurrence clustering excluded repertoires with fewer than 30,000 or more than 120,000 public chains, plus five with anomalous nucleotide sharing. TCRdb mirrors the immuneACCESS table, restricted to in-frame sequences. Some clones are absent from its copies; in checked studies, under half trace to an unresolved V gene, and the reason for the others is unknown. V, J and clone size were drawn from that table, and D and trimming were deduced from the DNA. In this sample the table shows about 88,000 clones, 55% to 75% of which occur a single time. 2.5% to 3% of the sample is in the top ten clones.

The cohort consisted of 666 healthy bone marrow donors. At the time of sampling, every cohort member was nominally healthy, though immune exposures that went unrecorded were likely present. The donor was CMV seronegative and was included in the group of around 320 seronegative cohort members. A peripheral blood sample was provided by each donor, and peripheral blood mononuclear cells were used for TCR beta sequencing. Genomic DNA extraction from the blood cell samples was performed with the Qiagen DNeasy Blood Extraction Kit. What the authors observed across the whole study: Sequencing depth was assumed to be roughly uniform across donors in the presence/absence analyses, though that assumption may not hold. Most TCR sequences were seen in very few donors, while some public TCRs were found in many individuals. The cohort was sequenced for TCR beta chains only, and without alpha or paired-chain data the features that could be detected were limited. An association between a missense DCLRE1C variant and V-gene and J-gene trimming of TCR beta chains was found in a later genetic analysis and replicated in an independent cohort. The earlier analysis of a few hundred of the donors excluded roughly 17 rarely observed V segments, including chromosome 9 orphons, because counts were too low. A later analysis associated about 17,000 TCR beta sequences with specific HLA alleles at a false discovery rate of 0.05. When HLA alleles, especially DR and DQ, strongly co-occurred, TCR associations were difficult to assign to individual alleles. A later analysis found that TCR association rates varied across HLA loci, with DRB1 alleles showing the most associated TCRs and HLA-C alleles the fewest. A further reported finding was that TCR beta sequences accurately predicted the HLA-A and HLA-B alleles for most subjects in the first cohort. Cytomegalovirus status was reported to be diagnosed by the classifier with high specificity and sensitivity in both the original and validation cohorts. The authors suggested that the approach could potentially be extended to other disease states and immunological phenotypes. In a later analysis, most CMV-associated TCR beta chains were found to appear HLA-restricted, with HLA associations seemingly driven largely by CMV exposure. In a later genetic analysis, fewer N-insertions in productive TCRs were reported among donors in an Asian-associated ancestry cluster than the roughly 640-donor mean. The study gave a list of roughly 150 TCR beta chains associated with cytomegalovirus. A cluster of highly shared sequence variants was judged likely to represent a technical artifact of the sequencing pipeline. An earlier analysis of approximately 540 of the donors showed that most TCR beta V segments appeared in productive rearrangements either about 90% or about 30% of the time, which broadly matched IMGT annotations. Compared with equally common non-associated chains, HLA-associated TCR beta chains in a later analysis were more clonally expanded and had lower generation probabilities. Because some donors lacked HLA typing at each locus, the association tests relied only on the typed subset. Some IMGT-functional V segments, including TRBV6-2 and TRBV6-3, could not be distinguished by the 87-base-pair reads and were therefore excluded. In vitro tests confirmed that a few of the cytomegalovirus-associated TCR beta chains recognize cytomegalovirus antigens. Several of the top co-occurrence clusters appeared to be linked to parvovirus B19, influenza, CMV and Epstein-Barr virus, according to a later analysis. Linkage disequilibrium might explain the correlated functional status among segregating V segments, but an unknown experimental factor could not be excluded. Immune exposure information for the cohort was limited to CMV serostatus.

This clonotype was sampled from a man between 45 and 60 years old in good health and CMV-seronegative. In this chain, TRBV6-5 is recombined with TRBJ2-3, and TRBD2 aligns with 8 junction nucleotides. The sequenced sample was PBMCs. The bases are TGTGCCAGCAGTTACTCTGCTAGCGGGCCAGATACGCAGTATTTT. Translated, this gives CASSYSASGPDTQYF.